A single sample gave rise to the 9 T cell receptor beta chains below, sequenced in a study of CXCR3-negative and CXCR3-positive naive CD8 T cells. The method, 5' RACE with UMI labels, was used to prepare the TRB cDNA libraries. No DNA is given; TCRdb re-called the 5' RACE reads and lists each CDR3 protein once. The listing contains 45,000 or so distinct CDR3 sequences. Specimen: memory CD8+ T cells from blood. The receptors were sampled from a human donor in good health. Some clones in this sample may be carry-over from other donors' samples.

The gene calls are TRBV7-2 and TRBJ2-1; TCRdb lists TRBD1, though no DNA is available to test this call. CDR3 length: 13 residues. Germline CDR1 SGHTA, CDR2 FQGNSA. CDR3 amino acids: CASSLTRGNEQFF.

The rearrangement uses TRBV29-1 and TRBJ2-5; TCRdb calls TRBD1, which cannot be checked without DNA. CDR3 length: 12 amino acids. Germline CDR1 and CDR2: SQVTM and ANQGSEA. CDR3 region: CSAWDSEETQYF.

This chain connects TRBV4-3 to TRBJ1-1. The CDR3 runs to 15 residues. The germline V gene encodes CDR1 LGHNA and CDR2 YSLEER. CDR3: CASSLGQGSNTEAFF.

V usage is TRBV3-1 and J usage is TRBJ1-1; there is no DNA to check the TCRdb D call of TRBD1. In germline, CDR1 is LGHDT, CDR2 YNNKEL (reference sequence). The CDR3 contains 15 residues. CDR3 sequence reads: CASSLVDSSKTEAFF. Full variable domain (rest looked up from reference TRBV3-1 and TRBJ1-1): DTAVSQTPKYLVTQMGNDKSIKCEQNLGHDTMYWYKQDSKKFLKIMFSYNNKELIINETVPNRFSPKSPDKAHLNLHINSLELGDSAVYFCASSLVDSSKTEAFFGQGTRLTVV.

The genes are TRBV28 and TRBJ1-4; TCRdb designates TRBD1, a call that cannot be tested without DNA. Germline loops: CDR1 MDHEN, CDR2 SYDVKM. This CDR3 region has 16 residues. The CDR3 sequence: CASSPSTGQANEKLFF.

Judged by frequency, this clonotype is medium-sized (0.01 to 0.1%). This chain links TRBV2 with TRBJ2-2. CDR3 length equals 11 residues. From germline, CDR1 is SNHLY and CDR2 FYNNEI. CDR3 sequence reads: CASSEGGELFF.

The chain uses TRBV7-6 and TRBJ2-1; TCRdb's D gene call, TRBD1, goes unchecked for lack of DNA. The CDR3 is 16 residues long. CDR1 is SGHVS and CDR2 is FNYEAQ in the germline V gene. The CDR3 sequence: CATSPSDRGSYNEQFF.

The chain has TRBV20-1 and TRBJ1-1. Germline V lookup: CDR1 DFQATT, CDR2 SNEGSKA (reference sequence). This CDR3 comprises 13 residues. This chain's CDR3 is CSARVGGGTEAFF.

The gene calls are TRBV29-1 and TRBJ2-2; TCRdb gives TRBD1 as the D gene, but with no DNA this cannot be confirmed. Germline CDR1 and CDR2: SQVTM and ANQGSEA. This CDR3 is 14 amino acids long. CDR3 protein: CSVEDRGSGGELFF.